This TCR beta chain is from a study of identical twins. Study-level findings and limits: In cord blood, abundant beta clonotypes had fewer insertions; memory showed no trend.

Each CDR3 protein is one row after TCRdb ran MiXCR on the 5' RACE reads. The data contain hundreds of thousands of distinct CDR3 sequences, approximately 20% of them singletons. There are 15 residues in the CDR3. Trimming cost V 0 bases and J 2 bases, with 11 bases left between them. Germline V gene data show CDR1 as SGHRS and CDR2 as YFSETQ. This clonotype was detected many times. Its antigen is undetermined. All donors were healthy, and all were Caucasian. These data were also reused for a study on yellow fever vaccine responses in identical twins.

The chain carries TRBV5-1 and TRBJ2-5; no firm D call. The sequence was collected from a woman between 18 and 29 years old in good health. The sample consisted of CD4+ T cells sorted from blood. In DNA form, the CDR3 reads TGCGCCAGCAGCTTGGGGTCCGGCCTACAAGAGACCCAGTACTTC. Translated, it gives CASSLGSGLQETQYF.